These T cell receptor beta chains were read from a single sample in a study of T cells in Graves' hyperthyroidism and ophthalmopathy. TCRdb re-analysed the multiplex PCR reads in MiXCR, keeping a single row per CDR3 protein. The table has 650,000 to 750,000 distinct CDR3 sequences, about 14% seen once. Sequenced input: blood. The receptors derive from a young woman with Graves' hyperthyroidism. Both conserved end residues are trimmed from each CDR3.

TRBV3-1	TRBJ2-4	ASSQDRGSGRENIQY
TRBV27	TRBJ2-7	ASSFRPSGTYEQY
TRBV19	TRBJ2-2	ASSIRGSLTGELV
TRBV6-1	TRBJ1-5	ASSNPEGGLNQPQH
TRBV9	TRBJ1-2	ASARDANYGYT
TRBV4-3	TRBJ2-1	ASSQGGTPADNEQF
TRBV6-2/TRBV6-3	TRBJ1-1	ASSYSEYTEAF
TRBV10-1	TRBJ2-2	ASSEVWTGELF
TRBV19	TRBJ1-1	ASSIRREVNTEAF
TRBV7-9	TRBJ2-7	ASSLIPPRRRYRNYEQY
TRBV7-2	TRBJ1-4	ASGRDRGEKLF
TRBV6-1	TRBJ1-2	ASRGVGSSYGYT
TRBV5-6	TRBJ2-1	ASSPGTGLHEQF
TRBV19	TRBJ2-3	ASSSGTIQTDTQY
TRBV4-3	TRBJ2-1	ASSTKRWATSFLSYNEQF
TRBV3-1	TRBJ2-6	ASSQDWGGTGSWSGANVLT
TRBV5-5	TRBJ2-7	ASSWIGLAGDEQY
TRBV2	TRBJ1-4	ASSNAHRGEGEKLF